This is a list of T cell receptor beta chains from one sample in a study of beta chain features in type 1 diabetes. The repertoire was sequenced with immunoSEQ multiplex PCR; TCRdb's copy has only in-frame clones and lacks some. In the table there are nearly 350,000 clones, 8% of which are singletons. Source material: central memory CD4+ T cells from blood. Receptors were obtained from a woman under 30 in good health. CDR3s include the opening cysteine and the closing phenylalanine or tryptophan. D genes are given only for firm matches. A clone size is listed for some rows: how often the clone was seen (once, few, many), or a class if it is expanded.

j_gene: TRBJ2-5; abundance: -; d_gene: TRBD2; v_gene: TRBV6-5; CDR3nt: TGTGCCAGCAGTAGGGAGGGACCGGTCCAGTACTTC; CDR3aa: CASSREGPVQYF
j_gene: TRBJ2-1; abundance: few; d_gene: TRBD1; v_gene: TRBV19; CDR3nt: TGTGCCAGTAGGAAGATGGGGACAGTTGGTGAGCAGTTCTTC; CDR3aa: CASRKMGTVGEQFF
j_gene: TRBJ1-2; abundance: few; d_gene: -; v_gene: TRBV7-2; CDR3nt: TGTGCCAGCAGCTCGACTCTCCGGGCCCCTGGGGGCTACACCTTC; CDR3aa: CASSSTLRAPGGYTF
j_gene: TRBJ1-2; abundance: many; d_gene: -; v_gene: TRBV28; CDR3nt: TGTGCCAGCAGTATACAGGTTAGCTATGGCTACACCTTC; CDR3aa: CASSIQVSYGYTF
j_gene: TRBJ2-7; abundance: few; d_gene: -; v_gene: TRBV2; CDR3nt: TGTGCCAGCTGTGAGTTAGAGGAGTTCGAGCAGTACTTC; CDR3aa: CASCELEEFEQYF
j_gene: TRBJ2-2; abundance: -; d_gene: -; v_gene: TRBV5-7; CDR3nt: TGTGCCAGCAGCTTGTGGCCTCTAGCGCCCGCAAACACCGGGGAGCTGTTTTTT; CDR3aa: CASSLWPLAPANTGELFF
j_gene: TRBJ2-1; abundance: many; d_gene: -; v_gene: TRBV2; CDR3nt: TGTGCCAGCAGTGAAATGCTAGCGGAGCAGTTCTTC; CDR3aa: CASSEMLAEQFF
j_gene: TRBJ2-5; abundance: -; d_gene: -; v_gene: TRBV29-1; CDR3nt: TGCAGCGTCGGACATTTCCAAGAGACCCAGTACTTC; CDR3aa: CSVGHFQETQYF
j_gene: TRBJ1-1; abundance: few; d_gene: -; v_gene: TRBV5-8; CDR3nt: TGTGCCAGCAGCGCAGACGGATTTGAAGCTTTCTTT; CDR3aa: CASSADGFEAFF
j_gene: TRBJ2-4; abundance: -; d_gene: TRBD1; v_gene: TRBV19; CDR3nt: TGTGCCAGTAGTTTCACCCGTCCCGGACAGGGGGCCAAAAACATTCAGTACTTC; CDR3aa: CASSFTRPGQGAKNIQYF
j_gene: TRBJ2-7; abundance: -; d_gene: -; v_gene: TRBV7-9; CDR3nt: TGTGCCAGCAGCTCCCGCCCGGGGGCCAGCGAGCAGTACTTC; CDR3aa: CASSSRPGASEQYF
j_gene: TRBJ2-7; abundance: few; d_gene: -; v_gene: TRBV5-1; CDR3nt: TGCGCCAGCAGGGCGGGCTACGAGCAGTACTTC; CDR3aa: CASRAGYEQYF
j_gene: TRBJ1-2; abundance: -; d_gene: TRBD1; v_gene: TRBV7-8; CDR3nt: TGTGCCAGCAGCCAATCAGGGGGCAACTATGGCTACACCTTC; CDR3aa: CASSQSGGNYGYTF
j_gene: TRBJ2-3; abundance: -; d_gene: -; v_gene: TRBV9; CDR3nt: TGTGCCAGCAGCGTAGGAACCGGCACAGATACGCAGTATTTT; CDR3aa: CASSVGTGTDTQYF
j_gene: TRBJ2-7; abundance: few; d_gene: -; v_gene: TRBV28; CDR3nt: TGTGCCAGCAGTTTCGCCGGGACATCCACCTACGAGCAGTACTTC; CDR3aa: CASSFAGTSTYEQYF
j_gene: TRBJ1-5; abundance: few; d_gene: -; v_gene: TRBV21-1; CDR3nt: TGTGCCAGCAGCAATCTTTGGACAGAGCTCGAGCCCCAGCATTTT; CDR3aa: CASSNLWTELEPQHF
j_gene: TRBJ2-7; abundance: -; d_gene: TRBD1; v_gene: TRBV5-4; CDR3nt: TGTGCCAGCAGCCCGGACAGGGGGTCCTACGAGCAGTACTTC; CDR3aa: CASSPDRGSYEQYF
j_gene: TRBJ2-7; abundance: -; d_gene: -; v_gene: TRBV4-3; CDR3nt: TGCGCCAGCAGCCCCAAAGGAGACAGTTTCGAGCAGTACTTC; CDR3aa: CASSPKGDSFEQYF
j_gene: TRBJ2-5; abundance: few; d_gene: -; v_gene: TRBV4-1; CDR3nt: TGCGCCAGCAGCCAGAGGGCGACAGTGACTCAAGAGACCCAGTACTTC; CDR3aa: CASSQRATVTQETQYF
j_gene: TRBJ2-4; abundance: many; d_gene: -; v_gene: TRBV18; CDR3nt: TGTGCCAGCTCCCCTGGGTCCAGGGAAAACATTCAGTACTTC; CDR3aa: CASSPGSRENIQYF
j_gene: TRBJ1-1; abundance: few; d_gene: TRBD1; v_gene: TRBV29-1; CDR3nt: TGCAGCGTTGAGGGGACAGGGGGCACTGAAGCTTTCTTT; CDR3aa: CSVEGTGGTEAFF
j_gene: TRBJ2-1; abundance: -; d_gene: -; v_gene: TRBV5-6; CDR3nt: TGTGCCAGCAGCTTGTGGAGTCAGGGGTCCCTCCGTGAGCAGTTCTTC; CDR3aa: CASSLWSQGSLREQFF
j_gene: TRBJ1-2; abundance: -; d_gene: -; v_gene: TRBV6-5; CDR3nt: TGTGCCAGCAGCCCCACGCAGCGATTTGGCTACACCTTC; CDR3aa: CASSPTQRFGYTF
j_gene: TRBJ1-5; abundance: many; d_gene: -; v_gene: TRBV7-2; CDR3nt: TGTGCCAGCAGCCAACGGTATGACAGTCAGCCCCAGCATTTT; CDR3aa: CASSQRYDSQPQHF
j_gene: TRBJ1-1; abundance: few; d_gene: -; v_gene: TRBV6-5; CDR3nt: TGTGCCATCAGAACTCCGGGAAGCACTGAAGCTTTCTTT; CDR3aa: CAIRTPGSTEAFF
j_gene: TRBJ1-1; abundance: -; d_gene: -; v_gene: TRBV6-1; CDR3nt: TGTGCCAGCAGTCTACAGTATGGGGGCACTGAAGCTTTCTTT; CDR3aa: CASSLQYGGTEAFF
j_gene: TRBJ1-4; abundance: -; d_gene: TRBD1; v_gene: TRBV5-4; CDR3nt: TGTGCCAGCAGCTTGGCCGGGACAGGGGGCGAAAAACTGTTTTTT; CDR3aa: CASSLAGTGGEKLFF
j_gene: TRBJ2-3; abundance: many; d_gene: -; v_gene: TRBV5-1; CDR3nt: TGCGCCAGCAGCTTGGAACAGGCCACAGATACGCAGTATTTT; CDR3aa: CASSLEQATDTQYF
j_gene: TRBJ2-2; abundance: few; d_gene: -; v_gene: TRBV28; CDR3nt: TGTGCCAGCAGAACAGGGAACACCGGGGAGCTGTTTTTT; CDR3aa: CASRTGNTGELFF
j_gene: TRBJ2-2; abundance: many; d_gene: -; v_gene: TRBV28; CDR3nt: TGTGCCAGCAGTACCCCAGCAGGCACCGGGGAGCTGTTTTTT; CDR3aa: CASSTPAGTGELFF
j_gene: TRBJ2-6; abundance: few; d_gene: -; v_gene: TRBV11-2; CDR3nt: TGTGCCAGCAGACTGACGGGACGGCACTCTGGGGCCAACGTCCTGACTTTC; CDR3aa: CASRLTGRHSGANVLTF
j_gene: TRBJ2-5; abundance: -; d_gene: -; v_gene: TRBV5-4; CDR3nt: TGTGCCAGCAGCTCCCGGACAGCTCAAGAGACCCAGTACTTC; CDR3aa: CASSSRTAQETQYF
j_gene: TRBJ1-2; abundance: many; d_gene: TRBD1; v_gene: TRBV13; CDR3nt: TGTGCCAGCAGCCGCGGGACAGAAAATAACTATGGCTACACCTTC; CDR3aa: CASSRGTENNYGYTF
j_gene: TRBJ1-1; abundance: -; d_gene: TRBD1; v_gene: TRBV25-1; CDR3nt: TGTGCCAGCAGTGACCGTCCCGGGACAGGGGACACTGAAGCCTTCTTT; CDR3aa: CASSDRPGTGDTEAFF
j_gene: TRBJ1-5; abundance: few; d_gene: -; v_gene: TRBV10-3; CDR3nt: TGTGCCATCAGTGAACGTGGGGCCCCTGCTTCGCCCCAGCATTTT; CDR3aa: CAISERGAPASPQHF
j_gene: TRBJ2-5; abundance: few; d_gene: -; v_gene: TRBV29-1; CDR3nt: TGCAGTCTCAGGGGGGCGGGATTTGCGGCGACCCAGTACTTC; CDR3aa: CSLRGAGFAATQYF
j_gene: TRBJ2-1; abundance: few; d_gene: TRBD1; v_gene: TRBV29-1; CDR3nt: TGCAGCGTTAAGGGACAGGGGGCGCTCAATGAGCAGTTCTTC; CDR3aa: CSVKGQGALNEQFF
j_gene: TRBJ1-2; abundance: few; d_gene: -; v_gene: TRBV18; CDR3nt: TGTGCCAGCTCACTAGGGCAGCAACATGACTATGGCTACACCTTC; CDR3aa: CASSLGQQHDYGYTF
j_gene: TRBJ1-1; abundance: many; d_gene: -; v_gene: TRBV9; CDR3nt: TGTGCCAGCAGCGTAGGATCGAGTACTGAAGCTTTCTTT; CDR3aa: CASSVGSSTEAFF
j_gene: TRBJ1-3; abundance: -; d_gene: -; v_gene: TRBV7-6; CDR3nt: TGTGCCAGCAGCTCCGCAGGCGTCTCTGGAAACACCATATATTTT; CDR3aa: CASSSAGVSGNTIYF
j_gene: TRBJ2-3; abundance: few; d_gene: -; v_gene: TRBV7-8; CDR3nt: TGTGCCAGCAGCCCCTTCTCTAGTTTGGCAGATACGCAGTATTTT; CDR3aa: CASSPFSSLADTQYF
j_gene: TRBJ1-4; abundance: -; d_gene: -; v_gene: TRBV5-6; CDR3nt: TGTGCCAGCAGCTCAGAGACAGAAGCTAATGAAAAACTGTTTTTT; CDR3aa: CASSSETEANEKLFF
j_gene: TRBJ2-1; abundance: -; d_gene: -; v_gene: TRBV4-2; CDR3nt: TGTGCCAGCAGCCAAGATCTGACAAAGCAGTTCTTC; CDR3aa: CASSQDLTKQFF
j_gene: TRBJ2-1; abundance: few; d_gene: TRBD2; v_gene: TRBV2; CDR3nt: TGTGCCAGCAGAGAGACTAGCGCGAGCGGAGAGCAGTTCTTC; CDR3aa: CASRETSASGEQFF
j_gene: TRBJ2-1; abundance: -; d_gene: -; v_gene: TRBV4-1; CDR3nt: TGCGCCAGCAGCCAAGGCAGCGTGAAGAGCTCCTACAATGAGCAGTTCTTC; CDR3aa: CASSQGSVKSSYNEQFF
j_gene: TRBJ1-2; abundance: few; d_gene: -; v_gene: TRBV7-2; CDR3nt: TGTGCCAGCAGCCCTACAGCGTCCGGTAGAGATGGCTACACCTTC; CDR3aa: CASSPTASGRDGYTF
j_gene: TRBJ2-1; abundance: -; d_gene: -; v_gene: TRBV2; CDR3nt: TGTGCCAGCACCCCTGGAGGGTACGGTGAGCAGTTCTTC; CDR3aa: CASTPGGYGEQFF
j_gene: TRBJ2-5; abundance: few; d_gene: TRBD1; v_gene: TRBV6-5; CDR3nt: TGTGCCAGCAGACTCGGACAGGGTCAAGAGACCCAGTACTTC; CDR3aa: CASRLGQGQETQYF
j_gene: TRBJ2-1; abundance: -; d_gene: -; v_gene: TRBV5-1; CDR3nt: TGCGCCAGCAGGACTAGGAATGAGCAGTTCTTC; CDR3aa: CASRTRNEQFF
j_gene: TRBJ1-2; abundance: few; d_gene: -; v_gene: TRBV5-4; CDR3nt: TGTGCCAGCTTGGCTTTGCCGGGCCGCGATCGTGGCTATGGCTACACCTTC; CDR3aa: CASLALPGRDRGYGYTF
j_gene: TRBJ2-1; abundance: -; d_gene: TRBD2; v_gene: TRBV7-9; CDR3nt: TGTGCCAGCAGCTTAGCCGTAGCGGGAGAGATTGAGCAGTTCTTC; CDR3aa: CASSLAVAGEIEQFF
j_gene: TRBJ2-2; abundance: -; d_gene: TRBD2; v_gene: TRBV5-4; CDR3nt: TGTGCCAGCAGCATAGCGGGAGGCTCCGGGGAGCTGTTTTTT; CDR3aa: CASSIAGGSGELFF
j_gene: TRBJ2-2; abundance: -; d_gene: TRBD2; v_gene: TRBV4-3; CDR3nt: TGCGCCAGCAGCCAAGTGACTAGCGGGAGTGACACCGGGGAGCTGTTTTTT; CDR3aa: CASSQVTSGSDTGELFF